This entry concerns a single TCR beta chain. Germline assignment: CDR1 LNHDA and CDR2 SQIVND (reference sequence). This CDR3 has 18 amino acids. The V and J ends lost 0 bases and 6 bases, in that order; junction bases with no gene match: 13. Participants were placed into cohorts based on the clinical history they reported. Libraries were prepared by immunoSEQ multiplex PCR; TCRdb keeps only in-frame clonotypes and omits some of them. The sample lists roughly 310,000 clones; under 95% were seen once. This record comes from a study of blood T cell repertoires in COVID-19. The sequence came from a man aged 60 to 69 who had recovered from COVID-19. The sample was PBMCs or T cells enriched from blood (not recorded which). V usage is TRBV19 and J usage is TRBJ1-1, with 10 positions matching TRBD1. The CDR3 spells CASSIDARDRGRRSEAFF. CDR3 DNA: TGTGCCAGTAGTATAGATGCCCGGGACAGGGGAAGGAGGTCTGAAGCTTTCTTT.